These 13 T cell receptor beta chains were sequenced from one sample in a study of T cells in Graves' hyperthyroidism and ophthalmopathy. Template material for amplifying TCR beta CDR3 regions consisted of RNA transcripts. A set of HTBI primers served as the primers for a first-round RT-PCR of the TCR CDR3. TCRdb reprocessed the multiplex PCR reads with MiXCR, giving one entry per CDR3 protein. The sample yields about 96,000 distinct CDR3 sequences, around 50% seen once. Sequencing was performed on blood. All receptors come from a woman aged 40 to 49 with Graves' hyperthyroidism.

This clonotype occurred many times. This chain joins TRBV6-5 and TRBJ2-7; 9 bases match TRBD1. V dropped 7 bases and J dropped 2; count of bases not matched to a gene: 12. This CDR3 contains 16 residues. The germline CDR1 and CDR2 sequences are MNHEY and SVGAGI. The CDR3 here is CASTDYRDRATYEQYF. The CDR3 nucleotides are TGTGCCAGCACCGACTACCGGGACAGGGCTACCTACGAGCAGTACTTC.

The rearrangement joins TRBV2 to TRBJ1-1; a possible D gene is TRBD1 (6 bases). V was trimmed by 8 bases and J by 5 bases, leaving 12 bases between them. CDR1 and CDR2 from the germline V gene are SNHLY and FYNNEI. The CDR3 runs to 12 residues. For the CDR3, the DNA is TGTGCCAGCGAGAGGGGGGGGACTGAAGCTTTCTTT. Amino acids: CASERGGTEAFF. The complete variable domain, with remaining parts taken from reference TRBV2 and TRBJ1-1, reads EPEVTQTPSHQVTQMGQEVILRCVPISNHLYFYWYRQILGQKVEFLVSFYNNEISEKSEIFDDQFSVERPDGSNFTLKIRSTKLEDSAMYFCASERGGTEAFFGQGTRLTVV.

In this sample, this clonotype turned up a few times. The rearrangement uses TRBV25-1 and TRBJ1-1; maybe TRBD1 (5 bases). Per the germline V gene, CDR1 is MGHDK and CDR2 is SYGVNS. This CDR3 region has 16 residues. V lost 5 bases and J lost 8, with 24 bases in between. In nucleotides, the CDR3 is TGTGCCAGCAGTTATCACAGTTACTCGAGAAGGGGCGAAGCTTTCTTT. Residues: CASSYHSYSRRGEAFF.

This clonotype was seen only a few times. The gene calls are TRBV6-1 and TRBJ2-7; a weak D match, TRBD1 (5 bases). This CDR3 comprises 14 residues. V was pared by 7 bases and J by 2 bases, with 15 bases between. CDR1 and CDR2 from the germline V gene are MNHNS and SASEGT. This CDR3 is CASTRAGTTYEQYF. In DNA form, the CDR3 reads TGTGCCAGCACCAGGGCAGGCACAACCTACGAGCAGTACTTC.

In its sample, this clonotype was seen once. The junction shows a germline mismatch at one end, possibly a read error. The chain links TRBV20-1 to TRBJ2-7; possibly TRBD1 or TRBD2 for D (5 bases each). Germline values: CDR1 DFQATT, CDR2 SNEGSKA (reference sequence). This CDR3 is built from 16 residues. CDR3 residues: CSARSGRRAGLYEQHF. CDR3 nucleotides: TGCAGTGCTAGATCGGGGCGTCGGGCGGGCCTCTACGAGCAGCACTTC.

J is TRBJ2-5 and V is TRBV29-1; TRBD1 might be the D (7 bases). This CDR3 spans 15 amino acids. Germline V gene sequence: CDR1 SQVTM, CDR2 ANQGSEA. The V and J ends lost 4 bases and 4 bases respectively, with 19 bases between them. The CDR3 loop reads CSVGDSPGEVETQYF. CDR3 coding DNA: TGCAGCGTTGGGGACAGCCCAGGGGAGGTAGAGACCCAGTACTTC.

This clonotype appeared many times. J is TRBJ2-7 and V is TRBV9, with D tentatively TRBD2 (5 bases). The CDR3 length is 14 residues. V shed 0 bases and J shed 4 bases, with 11 bases lying between them. Germline values: CDR1 SGDLS, CDR2 YYNGEE. This chain's CDR3 is CASSVGVGNYEQYF. CDR3 in DNA: TGTGCCAGCAGCGTAGGTGTCGGGAATTACGAGCAGTACTTC.

The chain is built from TRBV12-3 or TRBV12-4 and TRBJ2-3; D is tentatively TRBD1 or TRBD2 (5 bases each). V was shortened by 3 bases and J by 4 bases, with 17 bases between the two germline ends. This CDR3 region has 16 residues. CDR3 in amino acids: CASSLSPGPTSDTQYF. Written as DNA, the CDR3 is TGTGCCAGCAGTTTGAGTCCGGGACCAACGTCAGATACGCAGTATTTT.

This clonotype was recorded many times. For the CDR3, the DNA is TGCGCCAGCAGCCAGCCCCCGGGACAGGGGGCGTGGGGGGCCAACGTCCTGACTTTC. Protein product: CASSQPPGQGAWGANVLTF. The chain couples TRBV4-1 to TRBJ2-6, with TRBD1 identical over 12 bases. The CDR3 is made up of 19 amino acids. V lost 3 bases, J lost 4 bases, and 10 bases stayed unmatched. Germline V gives CDR1 MGHRA, CDR2 YSYEKL.

About this clonotype: A read error may explain this, as a much larger clone is one base away. Lacking the conserved final phenylalanine or tryptophan, this CDR3 likely reflects a read error. V gene TRBV5-1 combines with J gene TRBJ1-5; TRBD1 is a possible D gene (5 bases). CDR1 is SGHRS and CDR2 is YFSETQ in the germline V gene. There are 14 residues in the CDR3. V was pared by 1 base and J by 4 bases, with 9 bases between. CDR3 in DNA: TGCGCCAGCAGCTTGTGGGGGGGGAATCAGCCCCAGCATTCT. This codes for CASSLWGGNQPQHS.

This clonotype came up many times. The chain couples TRBV5-8 to TRBJ2-7; 9 bases are a match to TRBD1. CDR3 size: 14 residues. V trimming: 4 bases; J trimming: 1 base; junction bases outside the gene matches: 3. Germline CDR1 reads SGHTS; CDR2 reads YDEGEE. The CDR3 protein is CASSHGTGSYEQYF. The CDR3 DNA reads TGTGCCAGCAGCCACGGGACAGGGTCCTACGAGCAGTACTTC.

There are many counts of this clonotype. The rearrangement uses TRBV5-6 and TRBJ2-5; D gene uncertain. The CDR3 is made up of 11 amino acids. Trimming removed 0 bases at V and 7 bases at J, with 4 bases between. Germline loops: CDR1 SGHDT, CDR2 YYEEEE. The CDR3 loop reads CASSLGGTQYF. The CDR3 region has the DNA TGTGCCAGCAGCTTGGGCGGGACCCAGTACTTC.

Regarding this clonotype: This sequence may be a read error, since a much larger clone differs from it by one base. The chain carries TRBV12-3 or TRBV12-4 and TRBJ2-2; the D is unclear. This CDR3 is 12 amino acids long. V was cut by 3 bases and J by 8 bases, with 7 bases left in between. The CDR3 region is CASSFYFGELFF. The DNA for the CDR3 is TGTGCCAGCAGTTTTTATTTTGGGGAGCTGTTTTTT.